Described below is a single T cell receptor beta chain sequence and its context. Its antigen is currently unknown. The data belong to a study of response to subunit inactivated influenza vaccine. The study, taken as a whole, reports: Researchers suggested that each seasonal influenza vaccination recruits few new T cells.

TCRdb called the RT-PCR reads again in MiXCR, with one record for every CDR3 protein. The data contain roughly 790,000 distinct CDR3 sequences, around 20% of them seen just once; the ten biggest clones take up roughly a tenth. Trimming took off 0 bases at V and 4 bases at J, with 11 bases between the two ends. The CDR3 is made up of 15 amino acids. Germline-derived CDR1 and CDR2 are SGHRS and YFSETQ. This clonotype was obtained from a man aged 50 to 60 who received an inactivated influenza vaccine. Sample: PBMCs from blood, taken more than 4 days after vaccination. The rearrangement links TRBV5-1 to TRBJ2-1; no firm D call. CDR3 sequence: CASSLAVDRYNEQFF. In DNA form, the CDR3 reads TGCGCCAGCAGCTTGGCAGTGGACCGATACAATGAGCAGTTCTTC.